The next 8 T cell receptor beta chains were all read from a single sample in a study of control samples from healthy donors and cancer patients. Using immunoSEQ multiplex PCR, the repertoire was profiled, and TCRdb retains in-frame clones only, with some absent. The data show tens of thousands of clones, around four fifths seen once. Sequencing was done on a sample of blood. The receptors shown here come from a man aged 25 to 40 in good health.

The rearrangement joins TRBV2 to TRBJ1-1; D is unclear. There are 14 residues in the CDR3. Germline V gene lookup returns CDR1 SNHLY and CDR2 FYNNEI. V lost 7 bases and J 3 bases, leaving 15 bases between the germline ends. CDR3 amino acids: CASTAVSRDTEAFF. The CDR3 DNA reads TGTGCCAGCACCGCAGTCTCCCGGGACACTGAAGCTTTCTTT.

The rearrangement joins TRBV18 to TRBJ1-5, with 7 bases that match TRBD1. V dropped 2 bases and J dropped 0; count of bases not matched to a gene: 4. Germline CDR1 KGHSH, CDR2 LQKENI. CDR3 length: 16 amino acids. CDR3 in DNA: TGTGCCAGCTCACCAGAGACAGGGAATAGCAATCAGCCCCAGCATTTT. Its protein product is CASSPETGNSNQPQHF.

The chain employs TRBV27 and TRBJ2-4, with TRBD1 as a possible D gene (6 bases). From germline, CDR1 is MNHEY and CDR2 SMNVEV (reference sequence). Trimming shortened V by 5 bases and J by 5 bases, and 13 bases separated the two germline ends. The CDR3 contains 14 residues. The CDR3 DNA reads TGTGCCAGCAGTCTACAGGGATACCAAAACATTCAGTACTTC. This translates into CASSLQGYQNIQYF.

The DNA of the CDR3 is TGCGCCAGCAGCTTGTTCCCGGAAGAGACCCAGTACTTC. It specifies CASSLFPEETQYF. The chain recombines TRBV5-1 with TRBJ2-5; D remains unclear. This CDR3 comprises 13 residues. V was trimmed by 1 base and J by 3 bases, leaving 7 bases between them. Germline-derived CDR1 and CDR2 are SGHRS and YFSETQ.

The chain couples TRBV10-3 to TRBJ1-1; D is uncertain. Trimming removed 3 bases at V and 0 bases at J, with 8 bases between. Germline V gives CDR1 ENHRY, CDR2 SYGVKD. The CDR3 spans 14 residues. The CDR3 DNA reads as TGTGCCATCAGTGATGGCGTCTTGAACACTGAAGCTTTCTTT. Translating it yields CAISDGVLNTEAFF.

This sequence joins TRBV15 and TRBJ2-5; D is possibly TRBD2 (5 bases). The germline gives CDR1 LNHNV, CDR2 YYDKDF (reference sequence). The CDR3 has 14 residues. V shed 0 bases and J shed 9 bases, with 14 bases lying between them. In nucleotides, the CDR3 is TGTGCCACCAGCAGAGAACTAGTTGCCGGGGCCCAGTACTTC. It specifies CATSRELVAGAQYF.

This clone turned up a few times. The V gene is TRBV24-1, the J gene TRBJ2-1, with D perhaps given as TRBD1 or TRBD2 (5 bases each). The V gene lost 4 bases and the J gene lost 2 bases, with 8 bases spanning the gap. This CDR3 contains 14 residues. Germline V gene data show CDR1 as KGHDR and CDR2 as SFDVKD. Here the CDR3 reads CATSDPGPYNEQFF. The CDR3 DNA follows: TGTGCCACCAGTGACCCGGGACCCTACAATGAGCAGTTCTTC.

CDR3 DNA sequence: TGTGCCAGCAGTATAAAGTTGACAGGGGCCTATGGCTACACCTTC. The encoded protein is CASSIKLTGAYGYTF. This rearrangement joins TRBV28 to TRBJ1-2; 8 bases are a match to TRBD1. Trimming at V came to 5 bases and at J to 4 bases, leaving 9 bases not matched to a gene. Germline-derived CDR1 and CDR2 are MDHEN and SYDVKM. The CDR3 has 15 residues.